The T cell receptor beta chain under discussion was sequenced for a study of cytomegalovirus exposure and HLA in healthy donors. The PCR used 60 Vbeta and 13 Jbeta primers. Data came from immunoSEQ multiplex PCR; TCRdb stores just in-frame clones and leaves some out. Of 150,000 to 200,000 clones listed, 70% to 90% are singletons. Sample: PBMCs. This clonotype originated in a woman aged 30 to 39 in good health and CMV-seronegative.

The CDR3: CASSVFQVWEGSGNTIYF. The CDR3 DNA reads as TGTGCCAGCAGCGTATTCCAGGTTTGGGAGGGGTCTGGAAACACCATATATTTT. The chain carries TRBV7-9 and TRBJ1-3, with a possible D match to TRBD1 (5 bases). Trimming cost V 5 bases and J 1 base, with 21 bases left between them. CDR3 size: 18 residues. Per the germline V gene, CDR1 is SEHNR and CDR2 is FQNEAQ (reference sequence).